This T cell receptor (beta chain) originates from a study of spatial heterogeneity in lung cancer. Study observations and caveats: For expanded intratumoral alpha and beta TCRs, counts tracked tumor mutation counts. Nonsynonymous mutation counts, ubiquitous and regional, were tracked by the respective counts of ubiquitous and regional expanded TCRs.

The germline gives CDR1 SGHVS, CDR2 FNYEAQ. There are 15 residues in the CDR3. As for time point: sample taken at primary tumor resection. Comment on this clonotype: The antigen is unknown. The junction differs from germline at one of its ends, possibly a read error.

TCR cDNA molecules were tagged individually, and each one carried a unique molecular identifier. TCRdb fed the 5' RACE reads into MiXCR, producing one record per CDR3 protein. The sample includes some 25,000 distinct CDR3 sequences, roughly 6.6% of them seen just once. The specimen was lung tumor tissue, collected at surgery. J is TRBJ1-5 and V is TRBV7-6; tentative D call: TRBD1 (6 bases). The TCR originated in a male donor with early-stage non-small cell lung cancer. The CDR3 DNA reads as TGTCCCAGCAGCCCGGGCAGGGGACGAAGGGAGCCCCAGCATTTT. Protein: CPSSPGRGRREPQHF.